These T cell receptor beta chains were read from a single sample in a study of T cell responses to AZD1222 COVID-19 vaccine. Sequencing was performed with immunoSEQ multiplex PCR; in TCRdb, only in-frame clones are kept and a portion is missing. The table has about 150,000 clones, roughly 90% seen once. The material was peripheral blood, obtained on day 0 of AZD1222 vaccination. Receptor source: an adult in good health. Each CDR3 is given with its conserved first and last residue. D genes are given only for firm matches.

D: TRBD2
J: TRBJ2-1
V: TRBV11-3
CDR3: CASSRSGGSYNEQFF

D: NA
J: TRBJ1-2
V: TRBV29-1
CDR3: CSVEGVIGYGYTF

D: NA
J: TRBJ1-5
V: TRBV6-6
CDR3: CANGAGVNQPQHF

D: TRBD1
J: TRBJ2-1
V: TRBV18
CDR3: CASSFDRGPYNEQFF

D: TRBD2
J: TRBJ2-3
V: TRBV28
CDR3: CASSRLGRETDTQYF

D: NA
J: TRBJ2-7
V: TRBV5-1
CDR3: CASSPYTGISYEQYF

D: NA
J: TRBJ1-3
V: TRBV6-2/TRBV6-3
CDR3: CASSYPTGRVNTIYF

D: TRBD2
J: TRBJ2-1
V: TRBV9
CDR3: CASSAPLAGGGSEQFF

D: NA
J: TRBJ1-5
V: TRBV12-5
CDR3: CASGLIPQPQHF

D: NA
J: TRBJ1-5
V: TRBV5-5
CDR3: CASSFLTGRDQPQHF

D: NA
J: TRBJ1-1
V: TRBV2
CDR3: CASSLMTVNTEAFF

D: NA
J: TRBJ2-3
V: TRBV18
CDR3: CASSPAAPDTQYF

D: NA
J: TRBJ1-1
V: TRBV2
CDR3: CASTEEYSGAGTEAFF

D: TRBD2
J: TRBJ2-3
V: TRBV12-5
CDR3: CASGLPSSGRRDTQYF

D: NA
J: TRBJ1-6
V: TRBV7-8
CDR3: CASSFRSQGNSPLHF

D: NA
J: TRBJ1-6
V: TRBV27
CDR3: CASSLSVPGTGNSPLHF

D: TRBD2
J: TRBJ2-1
V: TRBV27
CDR3: CASSLLGLADYNEQFF

D: NA
J: TRBJ2-6
V: TRBV28
CDR3: CASSLAGGAGANVLTF

D: TRBD1
J: TRBJ1-1
V: TRBV7-9
CDR3: CASSLKTGGNTEAFF

D: NA
J: TRBJ2-7
V: TRBV21-1
CDR3: CASSKDPLRDRTGIYEQYF

D: NA
J: TRBJ2-2
V: TRBV12-5
CDR3: CASGFGTGWSTGELFF

D: NA
J: TRBJ1-1
V: TRBV9
CDR3: CASSVGGSEEAFF

D: NA
J: TRBJ1-1
V: TRBV10-3
CDR3: CAISEPGRGMNTEAFF

D: NA
J: TRBJ1-1
V: TRBV7-9
CDR3: CASSDTPSTEAFF

D: NA
J: TRBJ2-5
V: TRBV2
CDR3: CARGTTQETQYF

D: TRBD2
J: TRBJ2-7
V: TRBV6-2/TRBV6-3
CDR3: CASSYPRTSQYEQYF

D: NA
J: TRBJ1-1
V: TRBV27
CDR3: CASSLSQGVITEAFF

D: NA
J: TRBJ1-6
V: TRBV2
CDR3: CASKQGNSPLHF

D: TRBD1
J: TRBJ1-3
V: TRBV9
CDR3: CASSVGTGFSGNTIYF

D: NA
J: TRBJ1-1
V: TRBV2
CDR3: CASSGLAAFF

D: NA
J: TRBJ1-1
V: TRBV18
CDR3: CASSGKTGTEAFF

D: NA
J: TRBJ2-7
V: TRBV7-6
CDR3: CASSVSAGKGSLLYEQYF

D: TRBD1
J: TRBJ1-2
V: TRBV6-6
CDR3: CASRDRAGYTF

D: NA
J: TRBJ1-1
V: TRBV27
CDR3: CASSLRGRTVNTEAFF

D: NA
J: TRBJ2-7
V: TRBV20-1
CDR3: CSVLPGEQYF

D: TRBD1
J: TRBJ1-6
V: TRBV6-5
CDR3: CASTLGTGRNSPLHF

D: TRBD2
J: TRBJ2-5
V: TRBV5-1
CDR3: CASSPPLAGGEETQYF

D: NA
J: TRBJ1-5
V: TRBV15
CDR3: CATSSLVEGNQPQHF